This T cell receptor beta chain was captured in a study of T cells in Graves' hyperthyroidism and ophthalmopathy. As for the study in general: Sampling of peripheral blood happened at initial diagnosis, prior to any treatment.

Looked up from germline, CDR1 is SGHRS and CDR2 is YFSETQ. CDR3 length: 23 amino acids. Trimming removed 0 bases from V and 5 bases from J; junction bases left unmatched: 31. Amplification targeted TCR beta CDR3 regions from RNA transcripts. HTBI primers were the set used in a first-round RT-PCR of the TCR CDR3. TCRdb fed the multiplex PCR reads into MiXCR, producing one record per CDR3 protein. This table has approximately 210,000 distinct CDR3 sequences, more than 15% appearing once. This clonotype has a handful of counts. Each 10 ml fresh peripheral blood draw supplied the PBMCs. V gene TRBV5-1 combines with J gene TRBJ1-1; 7 bases agree with TRBD1. The clonotype was recovered from a man between 45 and 60 years old with Graves' hyperthyroidism. Sequences were obtained from blood. This CDR3 reads CASSLESLVSLRTGDWGVTEAFF. In DNA, the CDR3 is TGCGCCAGCAGCTTGGAGTCTCTCGTTAGCCTGCGCACAGGGGATTGGGGTGTGACTGAAGCTTTCTTT.